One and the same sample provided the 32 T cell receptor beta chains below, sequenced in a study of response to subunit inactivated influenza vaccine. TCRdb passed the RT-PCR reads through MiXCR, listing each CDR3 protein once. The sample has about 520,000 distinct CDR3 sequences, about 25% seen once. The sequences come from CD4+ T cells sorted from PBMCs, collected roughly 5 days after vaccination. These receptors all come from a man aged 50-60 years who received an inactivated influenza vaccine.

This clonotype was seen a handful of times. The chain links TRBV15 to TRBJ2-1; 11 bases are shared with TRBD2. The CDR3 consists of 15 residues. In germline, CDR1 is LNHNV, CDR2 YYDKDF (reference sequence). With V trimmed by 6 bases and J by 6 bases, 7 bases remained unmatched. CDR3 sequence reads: CATSSRLAGSNEQFF. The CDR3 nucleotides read TGTGCCACCAGTTCGAGACTAGCGGGGAGCAATGAGCAGTTCTTC.

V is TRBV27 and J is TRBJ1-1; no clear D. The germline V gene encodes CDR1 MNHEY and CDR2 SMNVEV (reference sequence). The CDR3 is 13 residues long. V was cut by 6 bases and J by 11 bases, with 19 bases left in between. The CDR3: CASRPASNSGAFF. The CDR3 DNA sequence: TGTGCCAGCAGGCCTGCGTCCAACTCTGGGGCTTTCTTT.

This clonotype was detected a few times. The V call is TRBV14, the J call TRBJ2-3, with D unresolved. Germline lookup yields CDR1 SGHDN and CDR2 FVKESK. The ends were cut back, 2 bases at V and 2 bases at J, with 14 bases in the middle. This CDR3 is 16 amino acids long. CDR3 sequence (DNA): TGTGCCAGCAGCCAACTCGGGTATCCCCCCACAGATACGCAGTATTTT. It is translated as CASSQLGYPPTDTQYF.

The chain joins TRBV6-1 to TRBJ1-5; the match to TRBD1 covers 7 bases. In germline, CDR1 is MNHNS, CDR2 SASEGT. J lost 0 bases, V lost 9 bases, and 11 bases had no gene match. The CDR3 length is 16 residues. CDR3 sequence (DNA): TGTGCCAGTAATCTAGGACAGGACAATAGCAATCAGCCCCAGCATTTT. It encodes CASNLGQDNSNQPQHF.

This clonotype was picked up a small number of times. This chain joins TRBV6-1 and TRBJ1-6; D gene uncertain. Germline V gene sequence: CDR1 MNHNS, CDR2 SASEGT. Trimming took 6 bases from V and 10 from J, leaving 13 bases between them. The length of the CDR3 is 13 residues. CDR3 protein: CASRRSYGSPLHF. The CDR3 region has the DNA TGTGCCAGCAGACGAAGCTATGGGTCACCCCTCCACTTT.

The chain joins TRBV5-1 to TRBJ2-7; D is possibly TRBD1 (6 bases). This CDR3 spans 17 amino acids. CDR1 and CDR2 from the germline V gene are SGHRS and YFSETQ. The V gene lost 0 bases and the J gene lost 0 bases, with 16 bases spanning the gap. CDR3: CASSLVLYGQNSYEQYF. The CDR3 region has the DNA TGCGCCAGCAGCTTGGTGTTATATGGACAGAACTCCTACGAGCAGTACTTC.

The CDR3 DNA sequence: TGTGCCAGCAGGGGAGGGCTGAGCTCCTACAATGAGCAGTTCTTC. Translation gives CASRGGLSSYNEQFF. The chain employs TRBV7-2 and TRBJ2-1, with TRBD2 matching 7 bases. V lost 6 bases to trimming and J lost 0 bases; unmatched junction nucleotides: 5. The germline gives CDR1 SGHTA, CDR2 FQGNSA. The CDR3 is 15 amino acids. The full variable domain, in which reference TRBV7-2 and TRBJ2-1 provide the parts outside the CDR3, is GAGVSQSPSNKVTEKGKDVELRCDPISGHTALYWYRQSLGQGLEFLIYFQGNSAPDKSGLPSDRFSAERTGGSVSTLTIQRTQQEDSAVYLCASRGGLSSYNEQFFGPGTRLTVL.

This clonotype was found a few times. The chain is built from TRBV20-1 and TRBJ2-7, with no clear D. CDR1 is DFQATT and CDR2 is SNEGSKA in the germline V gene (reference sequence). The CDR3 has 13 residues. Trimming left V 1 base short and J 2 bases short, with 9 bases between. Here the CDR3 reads CSARASPAYEQYF. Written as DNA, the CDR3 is TGCAGTGCTAGAGCCTCGCCAGCCTACGAGCAGTACTTC.

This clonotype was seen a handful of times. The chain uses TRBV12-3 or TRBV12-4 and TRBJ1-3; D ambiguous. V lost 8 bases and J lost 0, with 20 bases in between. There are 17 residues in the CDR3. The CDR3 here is CASLPIARSYSGNTIYF. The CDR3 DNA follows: TGTGCCAGCCTCCCCATTGCACGGTCCTACTCTGGAAACACCATATATTTT.

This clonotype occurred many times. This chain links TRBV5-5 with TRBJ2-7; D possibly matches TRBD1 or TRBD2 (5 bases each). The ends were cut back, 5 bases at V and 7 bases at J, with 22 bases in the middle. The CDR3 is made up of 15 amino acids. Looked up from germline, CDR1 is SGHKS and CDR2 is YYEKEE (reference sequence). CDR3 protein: CASRLRDAVLGEQYF. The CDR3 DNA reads TGTGCCAGCAGACTACGGGACGCGGTTCTGGGGGAGCAGTACTTC.

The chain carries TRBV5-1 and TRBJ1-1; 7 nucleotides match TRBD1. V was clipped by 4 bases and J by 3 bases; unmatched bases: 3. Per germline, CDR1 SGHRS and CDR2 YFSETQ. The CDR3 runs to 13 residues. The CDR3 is CASSITGDTEAFF. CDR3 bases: TGCGCCAGCAGCATAACAGGGGACACTGAAGCTTTCTTT.

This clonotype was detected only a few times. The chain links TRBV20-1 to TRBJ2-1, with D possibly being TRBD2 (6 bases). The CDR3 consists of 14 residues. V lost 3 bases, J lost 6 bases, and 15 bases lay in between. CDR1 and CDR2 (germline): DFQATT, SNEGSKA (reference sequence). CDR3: CSASISGWGNEQFF. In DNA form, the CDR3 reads TGCAGTGCTAGTATTAGCGGTTGGGGCAATGAGCAGTTCTTC.

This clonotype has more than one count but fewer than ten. As DNA, the CDR3 is TGCAGTGCTAGAGGTTACCCAGGGCGCAATGAGCAGTTCTTC. Translated: CSARGYPGRNEQFF. The chain recombines TRBV20-1 with TRBJ2-1; tentatively, D is TRBD1 (5 bases). The V end lost 1 base, the J end lost 6 bases, and 13 bases lay between the germline ends. Germline values: CDR1 DFQATT, CDR2 SNEGSKA (reference sequence). CDR3 length equals 14 residues.

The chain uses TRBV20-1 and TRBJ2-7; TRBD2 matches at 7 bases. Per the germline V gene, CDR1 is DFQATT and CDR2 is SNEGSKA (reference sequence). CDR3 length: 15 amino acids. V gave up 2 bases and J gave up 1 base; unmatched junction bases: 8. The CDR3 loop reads CSARSGSGGSYEQYF. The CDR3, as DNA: TGCAGTGCTAGAAGCGGTTCGGGAGGATCCTACGAGCAGTACTTC.

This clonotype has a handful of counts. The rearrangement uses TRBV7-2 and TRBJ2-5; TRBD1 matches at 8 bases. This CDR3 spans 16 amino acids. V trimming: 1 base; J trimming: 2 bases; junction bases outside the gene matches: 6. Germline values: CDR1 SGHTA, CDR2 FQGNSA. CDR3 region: CASSLVVGTGQETQYF. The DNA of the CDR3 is TGTGCCAGCAGCTTAGTGGTGGGGACAGGACAAGAGACCCAGTACTTC.

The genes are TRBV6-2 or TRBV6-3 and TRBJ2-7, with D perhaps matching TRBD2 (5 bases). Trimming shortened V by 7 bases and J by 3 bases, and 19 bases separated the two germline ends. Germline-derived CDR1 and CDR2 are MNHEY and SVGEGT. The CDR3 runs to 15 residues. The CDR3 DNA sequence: TGTGCCAGCACCCGGTTTGGAGGAAGTGGCTACGAGCAGTACTTC. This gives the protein CASTRFGGSGYEQYF.

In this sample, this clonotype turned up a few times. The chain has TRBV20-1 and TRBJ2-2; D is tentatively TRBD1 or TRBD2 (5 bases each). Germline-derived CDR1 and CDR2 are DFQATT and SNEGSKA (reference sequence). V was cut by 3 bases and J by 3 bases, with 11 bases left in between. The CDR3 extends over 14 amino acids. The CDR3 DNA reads TGCAGTGCTAGGGCAGGGACCCACACCGGGGAGCTGTTTTTT. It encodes CSARAGTHTGELFF.

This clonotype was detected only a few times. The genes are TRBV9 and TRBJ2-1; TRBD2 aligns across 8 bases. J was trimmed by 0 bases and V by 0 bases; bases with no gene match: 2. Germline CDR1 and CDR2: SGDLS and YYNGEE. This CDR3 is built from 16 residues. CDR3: CASSVAGGNSYNEQFF. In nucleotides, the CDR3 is TGTGCCAGCAGCGTAGCGGGAGGGAACTCCTACAATGAGCAGTTCTTC.

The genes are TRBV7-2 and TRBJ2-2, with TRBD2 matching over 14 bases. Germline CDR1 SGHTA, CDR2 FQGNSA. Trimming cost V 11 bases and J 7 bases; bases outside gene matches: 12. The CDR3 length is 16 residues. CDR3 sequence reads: CASTSGGARFIGELFF. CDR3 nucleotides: TGTGCCTCGACTAGCGGGGGGGCTCGTTTCATCGGGGAGCTGTTTTTT.

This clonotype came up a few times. The CDR3, as DNA: TGTGCCAGCAGCGTAGCGATTGGAGGCGAGCAGTACTTC. This encodes CASSVAIGGEQYF. The chain carries TRBV9 and TRBJ2-7, with D possibly matching TRBD2 (5 bases). Between the trimmed V and J ends, which lost 0 bases and 6 bases, there was a span of 10 bases. Germline V gene sequence: CDR1 SGDLS, CDR2 YYNGEE. The CDR3 is 13 amino acids.

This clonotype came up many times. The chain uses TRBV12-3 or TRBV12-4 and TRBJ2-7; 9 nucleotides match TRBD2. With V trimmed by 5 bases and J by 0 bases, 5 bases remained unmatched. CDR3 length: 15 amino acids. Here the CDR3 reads CASSRLAGNSYEQYF. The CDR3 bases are TGTGCCAGCAGTCGCCTAGCGGGAAACTCCTACGAGCAGTACTTC.

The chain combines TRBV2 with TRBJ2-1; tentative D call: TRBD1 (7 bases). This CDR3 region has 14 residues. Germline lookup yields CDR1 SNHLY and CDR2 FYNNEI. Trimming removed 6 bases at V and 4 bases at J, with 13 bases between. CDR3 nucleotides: TGTGCCAGCAGGGAGGGACAGTATTACAATGAGCAGTTCTTC. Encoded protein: CASREGQYYNEQFF.

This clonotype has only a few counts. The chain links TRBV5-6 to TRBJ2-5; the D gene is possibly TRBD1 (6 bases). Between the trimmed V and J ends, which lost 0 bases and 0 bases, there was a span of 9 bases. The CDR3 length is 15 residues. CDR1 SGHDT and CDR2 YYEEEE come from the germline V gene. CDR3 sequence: CASSLGQEYQETQYF. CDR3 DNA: TGTGCCAGCAGCTTGGGACAGGAATACCAAGAGACCCAGTACTTC.

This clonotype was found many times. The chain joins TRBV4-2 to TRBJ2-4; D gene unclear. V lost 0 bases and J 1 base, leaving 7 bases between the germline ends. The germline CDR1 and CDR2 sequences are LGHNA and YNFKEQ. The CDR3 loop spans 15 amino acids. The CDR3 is CASSQEGGAKNIQYF. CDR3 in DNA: TGTGCCAGCAGCCAAGAGGGCGGTGCCAAAAACATTCAGTACTTC.

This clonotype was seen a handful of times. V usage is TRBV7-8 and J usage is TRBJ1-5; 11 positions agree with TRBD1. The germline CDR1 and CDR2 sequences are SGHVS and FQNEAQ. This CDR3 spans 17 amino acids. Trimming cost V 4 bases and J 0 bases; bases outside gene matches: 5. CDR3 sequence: CASSSGTGGLSNQPQHF. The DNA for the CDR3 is TGTGCCAGCAGCTCAGGGACAGGGGGTCTTAGCAATCAGCCCCAGCATTTT.

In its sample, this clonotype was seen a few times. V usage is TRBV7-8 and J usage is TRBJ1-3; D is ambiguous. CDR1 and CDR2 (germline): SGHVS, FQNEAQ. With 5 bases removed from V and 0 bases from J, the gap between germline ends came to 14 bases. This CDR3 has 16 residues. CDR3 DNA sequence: TGTGCCAGCAGCAACAGTAGGCACTCCTCTGGAAACACCATATATTTT. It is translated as CASSNSRHSSGNTIYF.

In DNA form, the CDR3 reads TGTGCCAGCAGCCGAGCAGTAGGACAGGGGAACACTGAAGCTTTCTTT. Amino acid sequence: CASSRAVGQGNTEAFF. The chain recombines TRBV3-1 with TRBJ1-1, with 8 bases aligning to TRBD1. The germline gives CDR1 LGHDT, CDR2 YNNKEL (reference sequence). CDR3 length: 16 amino acids. V dropped 4 bases and J dropped 1; count of bases not matched to a gene: 8.

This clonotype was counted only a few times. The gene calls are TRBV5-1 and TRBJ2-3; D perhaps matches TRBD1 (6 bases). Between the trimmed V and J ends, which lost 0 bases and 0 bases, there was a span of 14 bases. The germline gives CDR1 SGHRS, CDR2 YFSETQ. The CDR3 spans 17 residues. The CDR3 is CASSLVRGTYSTDTQYF. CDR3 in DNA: TGCGCCAGCAGCTTGGTTAGAGGGACATATAGCACAGATACGCAGTATTTT. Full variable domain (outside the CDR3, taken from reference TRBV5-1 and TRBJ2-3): KAGVTQTPRYLIKTRGQQVTLSCSPISGHRSVSWYQQTPGQGLQFLFEYFSETQRNKGNFPGRFSGRQFSNSRSEMNVSTLELGDSALYLCASSLVRGTYSTDTQYFGPGTRLTVL.

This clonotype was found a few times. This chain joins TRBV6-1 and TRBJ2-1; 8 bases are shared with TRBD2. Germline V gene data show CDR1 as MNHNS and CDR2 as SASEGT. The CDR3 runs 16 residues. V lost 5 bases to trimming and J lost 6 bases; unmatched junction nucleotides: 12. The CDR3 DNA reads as TGTGCCAGCAGTCCGGGAGGGGGACCAAAGCCCAATGAGCAGTTCTTC. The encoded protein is CASSPGGGPKPNEQFF.

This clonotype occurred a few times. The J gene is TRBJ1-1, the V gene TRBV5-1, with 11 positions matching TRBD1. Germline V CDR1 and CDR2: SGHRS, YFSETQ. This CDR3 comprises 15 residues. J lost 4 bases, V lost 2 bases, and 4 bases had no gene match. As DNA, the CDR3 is TGCGCCAGCAGCTTAGGGGGGACAGGGGGCACTGAAGCTTTCTTT. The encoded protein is CASSLGGTGGTEAFF.

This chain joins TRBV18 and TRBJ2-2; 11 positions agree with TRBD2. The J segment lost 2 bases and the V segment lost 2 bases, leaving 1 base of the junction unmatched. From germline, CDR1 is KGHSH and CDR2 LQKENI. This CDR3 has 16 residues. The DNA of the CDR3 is TGTGCCAGCTCACCAAGACTAGCGGGAAACACCGGGGAGCTGTTTTTT. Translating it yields CASSPRLAGNTGELFF.

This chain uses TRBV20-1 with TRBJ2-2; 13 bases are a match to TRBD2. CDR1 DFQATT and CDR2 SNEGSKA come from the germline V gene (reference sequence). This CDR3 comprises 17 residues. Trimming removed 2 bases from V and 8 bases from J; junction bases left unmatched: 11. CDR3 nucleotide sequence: TGCAGTGCTAGACGGGGACTAGCGGGAACGGGAGTGGGGGAGCTGTTTTTT. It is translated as CSARRGLAGTGVGELFF.